The entry below describes one TCR beta chain. The CDR3 loop spans 16 amino acids. V shed 6 bases and J shed 2 bases, with 16 bases lying between them. The germline V gene encodes CDR1 LNHDA and CDR2 SQIVND (reference sequence). Authors' analysis steps: Reference gene primer amplification gave estimated nucleated cell counts. Sequencing used immunoSEQ multiplex PCR; TCRdb keeps in-frame clones, though not all of them. V, J and clone size are taken as reported in that table, and D and trimming were inferred from the DNA itself. The sample lists around 190,000 clones; around nine tenths were seen once. These data come from a study of blood T cell repertoires in COVID-19. Study as a whole: COVID-19 samples collected from the United States, Italy and Spain covered acute and convalescent phases.

Sequencing was carried out using peripheral blood. The chain combines TRBV19 with TRBJ1-4; a weak D match, TRBD1 (5 bases). The TCR originated in a man aged 18 to 35 with active or convalescent COVID-19. In DNA, the CDR3 is TGTGCCAGTAGACAACAGGACGTAACCACTAATGAAAAACTGTTTTTT. Amino acids: CASRQQDVTTNEKLFF. Using reference TRBV19 and TRBJ1-4 for the parts outside the CDR3, the full variable domain is DGGITQSPKYLFRKEGQNVTLSCEQNLNHDAMYWYRQDPGQGLRLIYYSQIVNDFQKGDIAEGYSVSREKKESFPLTVTSAQKNPTAFYLCASRQQDVTTNEKLFFGSGTQLSVL.